A selection of T cell receptor beta chains follows, all from one sample in a study of identical twins. TCRdb reprocessed the 5' RACE reads with MiXCR, giving one entry per CDR3 protein. The sample yields under 1 million distinct CDR3 sequences, more than 9% seen once. These same records also appear under a second study, on yellow fever vaccine responses in identical twins.

Sequencing input: PBMCs. These receptor sequences come from a woman in her late teens or twenties in good health. Both conserved end residues are part of each CDR3. D genes are given only for firm matches. Only some rows state a clone size, as once, few, many or a class for expanded clones.

length	D	J	V	size	CDR3	DNA
16	-	TRBJ2-1	TRBV2	-	CASSGPGPNSYNEQFF	TGTGCCAGCAGTGGCCCGGGGCCGAACTCCTACAATGAGCAGTTCTTC
16	TRBD2	TRBJ2-7	TRBV24-1	many	CATSDPTSGRFYEQYF	TGTGCCACCAGTGACCCGACTAGCGGGAGGTTCTACGAGCAGTACTTC
14	-	TRBJ1-6	TRBV25-1	few	CASSESGANSPLHF	TGTGCCAGCAGTGAATCGGGGGCCAATTCACCCCTCCACTTT
15	-	TRBJ2-3	TRBV6-1	-	CASTLAPRAADTQYF	TGTGCCAGCACCCTGGCCCCGAGGGCTGCAGATACGCAGTATTTT
15	TRBD1	TRBJ2-5	TRBV6-1	many	CASSPGTGIGETQYF	TGTGCCAGCAGTCCTGGGACAGGAATAGGGGAGACCCAGTACTTC
13	-	TRBJ1-1	TRBV5-1	-	CASSLVGVAEAFF	TGCGCCAGCAGCTTGGTGGGGGTAGCTGAAGCTTTCTTT
15	-	TRBJ2-1	TRBV5-1	-	CASSLGGGVGNEQFF	TGCGCCAGCAGCTTGGGTGGAGGGGTCGGCAATGAGCAGTTCTTC
12	-	TRBJ2-1	TRBV11-2	few	CASSLIGVEQFF	TGTGCCAGCAGCTTGATCGGGGTGGAGCAGTTCTTC
14	-	TRBJ2-3	TRBV24-1	-	CATSDTGLTDTQYF	TGTGCCACCAGTGATACAGGCCTCACAGATACGCAGTATTTT
14	TRBD2	TRBJ2-1	TRBV27	-	CASSTVAGDGEQFF	TGTGCCAGCAGCACAGTAGCGGGAGATGGTGAGCAGTTCTTC
17	TRBD2	TRBJ2-2	TRBV7-3	-	CASSLGVAGGGTGELFF	TGTGCCAGCAGCTTAGGAGTAGCGGGAGGAGGGACCGGGGAGCTGTTTTTT
14	-	TRBJ1-4	TRBV2	-	CASSDRAPNEKLFF	TGTGCCAGCAGTGATCGGGCCCCGAATGAAAAACTGTTTTTT
17	TRBD2	TRBJ2-5	TRBV18	few	CASSPFWSSGGQETQYF	TGTGCCAGCTCACCCTTTTGGTCTAGCGGTGGCCAGGAGACCCAGTACTTC
13	-	TRBJ1-1	TRBV10-3	many	CANKGTENTEAFF	TGTGCCAACAAGGGGACGGAGAACACTGAAGCTTTCTTT
14	-	TRBJ2-3	TRBV5-1	few	CASSFEGTTDTQYF	TGCGCCAGCAGCTTTGAGGGTACCACAGATACGCAGTATTTT
13	-	TRBJ2-1	TRBV15	-	CATSRGEQGEQFF	TGTGCCACCAGCAGAGGCGAGCAGGGTGAGCAGTTCTTC
14	TRBD2	TRBJ2-5	TRBV10-3	few	CAISQRGDQETQYF	TGTGCCATCAGTCAGCGGGGGGACCAAGAGACCCAGTACTTC
15	-	TRBJ1-2	TRBV10-2	-	CASSEGPRRDYGYTF	TGCGCCAGCAGTGAGGGCCCAAGACGTGACTATGGCTACACCTTC
19	-	TRBJ1-4	TRBV11-1	few	CASASPKAGRRAPNEKLFF	TGTGCCAGCGCCTCCCCCAAGGCGGGCAGGAGGGCCCCTAATGAAAAACTGTTTTTT
15	-	TRBJ2-2	TRBV6-5	-	CASSLHEGGNGELFF	TGTGCCAGCAGTTTACACGAGGGAGGAAACGGGGAGCTGTTTTTT
15	TRBD1	TRBJ2-7	TRBV5-1	few	CASSPWTGVPYEQYF	TGCGCCAGCAGCCCCTGGACAGGGGTGCCCTACGAGCAGTACTTC
12	-	TRBJ1-2	TRBV12-3/TRBV12-4	many	CASSLVREGYTF	TGTGCCAGCAGTTTAGTGAGAGAGGGCTACACCTTC
11	-	TRBJ1-1	TRBV12-3/TRBV12-4	-	CASRRKGEAFF	TGTGCCAGCAGGCGAAAGGGTGAAGCTTTCTTT
14	-	TRBJ2-1	TRBV6-5	-	CASSYRGWNNEQFF	TGTGCCAGCAGTTACCGGGGTTGGAACAATGAGCAGTTCTTC
13	TRBD2	TRBJ2-1	TRBV19	-	CASSTLAGNEQFF	TGTGCCAGTAGTACACTAGCGGGGAATGAGCAGTTCTTC
13	-	TRBJ1-2	TRBV28	few	CASSLPTGRGYTF	TGTGCCAGCAGTTTGCCCACAGGCCGGGGCTACACCTTC
18	TRBD2	TRBJ2-7	TRBV7-6	-	CASSLEEGLPPAYYEQYF	TGTGCCAGCAGCTTAGAAGAGGGACTACCCCCTGCCTACTACGAGCAGTACTTC
12	-	TRBJ2-1	TRBV24-1	few	CATSERYNEQFF	TGTGCCACCAGTGAACGGTACAATGAGCAGTTCTTC
13	-	TRBJ2-5	TRBV3-1	many	CASSHRTERTQYF	TGTGCCAGCAGCCACCGGACCGAGAGGACCCAGTACTTC
15	TRBD1	TRBJ1-5	TRBV12-3/TRBV12-4	few	CASSSDDRAGQPQHF	TGTGCCAGCAGTTCGGACGACAGGGCGGGGCAGCCCCAGCATTTT
13	-	TRBJ1-2	TRBV24-1	few	CATSDRTAYGYTF	TGTGCCACCAGTGACCGCACAGCGTATGGCTACACCTTC
15	-	TRBJ2-3	TRBV10-3	-	CAISAGPASTDTQYF	TGTGCCATCAGTGCAGGGCCTGCTAGCACAGATACGCAGTATTTT
15	TRBD2	TRBJ2-3	TRBV19	few	CASKGRGLSTDTQYF	TGTGCCAGTAAGGGGAGGGGCCTTAGCACAGATACGCAGTATTTT
15	TRBD2	TRBJ2-2	TRBV27	few	CASSPDPGGTGELFF	TGTGCCAGCAGTCCAGACCCGGGGGGCACCGGGGAGCTGTTTTTT
15	-	TRBJ2-1	TRBV6-4	-	CASSEGTLPYNEQFF	TGTGCCAGCAGTGAGGGGACACTTCCCTACAATGAGCAGTTCTTC
14	TRBD2	TRBJ2-3	TRBV3-1	-	CASSQTSGGHTQYF	TGTGCCAGCAGCCAAACTAGCGGGGGACATACGCAGTATTTT
13	-	TRBJ2-7	TRBV14	-	CASSHAGAHEQYF	TGTGCCAGCAGCCACGCGGGCGCCCACGAGCAGTACTTC
14	-	TRBJ2-3	TRBV4-1	-	CASSQLGVVDTQYF	TGCGCCAGCAGCCAGTTGGGGGTCGTAGATACGCAGTATTTT
13	-	TRBJ2-3	TRBV3-1	-	CASSQTVTDTQYF	TGTGCCAGCAGCCAAACGGTTACAGATACGCAGTATTTT
14	TRBD1	TRBJ2-1	TRBV2	-	CASSGQGRFNEQFF	TGTGCCAGCAGTGGACAGGGGCGGTTCAATGAGCAGTTCTTC
13	-	TRBJ1-1	TRBV2	-	CASSSFTNTEAFF	TGTGCCAGCAGTTCCTTTACGAACACTGAAGCTTTCTTT
14	TRBD1	TRBJ1-2	TRBV20-1	once	CSALGTGEDYGYTF	TGCAGTGCCCTCGGGACAGGGGAAGACTATGGCTACACCTTC
14	-	TRBJ2-3	TRBV9	many	CASSLTSGADTQYF	TGTGCCAGCAGCCTCACGTCCGGGGCAGATACGCAGTATTTT
15	TRBD1	TRBJ2-7	TRBV6-1	few	CASSERGQVPYEQYF	TGTGCCAGCAGTGAAAGGGGACAGGTCCCATACGAGCAGTACTTC
14	-	TRBJ2-5	TRBV9	many	CASSVGVGDETQYF	TGTGCCAGCAGCGTAGGGGTGGGAGATGAGACCCAGTACTTC
18	TRBD2	TRBJ2-1	TRBV4-2	many	CASSQGEQAGGRFGEQFF	TGTGCCAGCAGCCAAGGGGAGCAAGCGGGGGGGAGATTTGGTGAGCAGTTCTTC
14	TRBD1	TRBJ2-1	TRBV12-3/TRBV12-4	many	CASKRQGAQHEQFF	TGTGCCAGCAAACGACAGGGGGCGCAGCATGAGCAGTTCTTC
12	-	TRBJ2-7	TRBV6-1	-	CASAVKRYEQYF	TGTGCCAGCGCAGTCAAGCGGTACGAGCAGTACTTC
13	-	TRBJ1-1	TRBV19	few	CASSLGTDGTAFF	TGTGCCAGTAGTCTAGGGACCGATGGAACAGCTTTCTTT